A single sample gave rise to the 9 T cell receptor beta chains below, sequenced in a study of T cell responses to AZD1222 COVID-19 vaccine. The protocol was immunoSEQ multiplex PCR, while the TCRdb copy is restricted to in-frame clones and leaves out a portion. The sample holds 65,000 to 85,000 clones; 70% to 90% are singletons and the top ten take about 10%. The source material was peripheral blood, sampled 28 days after the second AZD1222 dose. These receptors were taken from an adult who received the AZD1222 COVID-19 vaccine.

V and J are TRBV29-1 and TRBJ2-3, with D perhaps given as TRBD1 or TRBD2 (6 bases each). V dropped 6 bases and J dropped 1 base, with 17 bases sitting between them. The CDR3 totals 15 residues. CDR1 is SQVTM, CDR2 ANQGSEA, per germline. CDR3 DNA: TGCAGCGTCCCCGGGGTGGGGGGCGGCACAGATACGCAGTATTTT. This translates into CSVPGVGGGTDTQYF.

The rearrangement uses TRBV2 and TRBJ1-4; 8 nucleotides match TRBD1. The CDR3 sequence is 15 residues long. The germline V gene encodes CDR1 SNHLY and CDR2 FYNNEI. V dropped 3 bases and J dropped 11; count of bases not matched to a gene: 11. The CDR3 here is CASSDSQGARTKLFF. DNA for the CDR3: TGTGCCAGCAGTGATTCTCAGGGGGCCAGGACGAAACTGTTTTTT.

This sequence joins TRBV27 and TRBJ2-5; 9 bases fit TRBD2. Germline trimming cut 6 bases from V and 6 bases from J; bases unmatched to any gene: 20. Looked up from germline, CDR1 is MNHEY and CDR2 is SMNVEV (reference sequence). The CDR3 has 18 residues. CDR3: CASSPPELQRGAAQTQYF. Written as DNA, the CDR3 is TGTGCCAGCAGCCCACCTGAGCTTCAGCGGGGGGCCGCCCAGACCCAGTACTTC.

The J gene is TRBJ2-1, the V gene TRBV19; 7 bases fit TRBD1. The CDR3 consists of 18 residues. Per germline, CDR1 LNHDA and CDR2 SQIVND (reference sequence). V gave up 8 bases and J gave up 0 bases; unmatched junction bases: 16. Here the CDR3 DNA reads TGTGCCAGTCTTCCCACAGGGGACGGTTTTGGCTCCTACAATGAGCAGTTCTTC. Translating gives CASLPTGDGFGSYNEQFF.

This clone was seen just once. The chain couples TRBV4-2 to TRBJ2-7; 10 bases agree with TRBD2. CDR1 and CDR2 from the germline V gene are LGHNA and YNFKEQ. This CDR3 is built from 13 residues. The junction had 11 bases not matched to a gene; V was cut back by 6 bases and J by 12 bases. The CDR3 reads CASRLAGDRDAYF. The CDR3 DNA is TGTGCCAGCAGGCTAGCGGGGGATAGGGACGCGTACTTC.

Only one count was recorded for this clone. This chain links TRBV5-1 with TRBJ1-1, with unresolved D. The ends were cut back, 4 bases at V and 5 bases at J, with 12 bases in the middle. Germline lookup yields CDR1 SGHRS and CDR2 YFSETQ. The CDR3 is made up of 13 amino acids. In DNA, the CDR3 is TGCGCCAGCAGCCCCCGGGGAGCTACTGAAGCTTTCTTT. Residues: CASSPRGATEAFF.

The gene calls are TRBV7-9 and TRBJ1-6; 10 bases match TRBD1. The CDR3 has 17 residues. Germline V gene data show CDR1 as SEHNR and CDR2 as FQNEAQ (reference sequence). Losses at the gene ends were 5 bases for V and 9 bases for J; bases not matched to a gene: 13. CDR3: CASSPGQGYGLGSPLHF. DNA of the CDR3: TGTGCCAGCAGCCCGGGACAGGGGTATGGTCTAGGTTCACCCCTCCACTTT.

This chain connects TRBV7-9 to TRBJ2-2, with a possible D match to TRBD2 (5 bases). The germline CDR1 and CDR2 sequences are SEHNR and FQNEAQ (reference sequence). V was clipped by 3 bases and J by 10 bases, with 12 bases between them. The CDR3 has 13 residues. The CDR3 DNA sequence: TGTGCCAGCAGCTTCGGACTCCCGACGGAGCTGTTTTTT. It encodes CASSFGLPTELFF.

The V and J genes are TRBV11-3 and TRBJ2-3; D unresolved. CDR3 length: 14 residues. The germline V gene encodes CDR1 SGHNT and CDR2 YENEEA. Between the trimmed V and J ends, which lost 0 bases and 7 bases, there was a span of 11 bases. The DNA for the CDR3 is TGTGCCAGCAGCTTAGATAGTACAGACAATACGCAGTATTTT. Encoded protein: CASSLDSTDNTQYF.